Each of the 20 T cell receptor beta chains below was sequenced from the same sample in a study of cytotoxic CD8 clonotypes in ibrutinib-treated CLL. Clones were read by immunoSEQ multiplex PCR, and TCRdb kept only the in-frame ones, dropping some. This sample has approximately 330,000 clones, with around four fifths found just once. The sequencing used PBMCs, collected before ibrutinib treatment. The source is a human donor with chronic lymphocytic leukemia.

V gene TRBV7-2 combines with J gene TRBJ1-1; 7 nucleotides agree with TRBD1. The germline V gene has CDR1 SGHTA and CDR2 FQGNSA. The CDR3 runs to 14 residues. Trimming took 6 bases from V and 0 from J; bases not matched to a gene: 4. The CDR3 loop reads CASRPGQLNTEAFF. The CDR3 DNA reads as TGTGCCAGCAGGCCGGGACAGTTGAACACTGAAGCTTTCTTT.

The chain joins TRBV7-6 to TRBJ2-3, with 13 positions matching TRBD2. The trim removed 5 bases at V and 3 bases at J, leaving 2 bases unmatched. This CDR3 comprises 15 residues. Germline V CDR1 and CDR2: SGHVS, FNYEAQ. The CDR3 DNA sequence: TGTGCCAGCAGCCAGACTAGCGGGAGGACAGATACGCAGTATTTT. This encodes CASSQTSGRTDTQYF.

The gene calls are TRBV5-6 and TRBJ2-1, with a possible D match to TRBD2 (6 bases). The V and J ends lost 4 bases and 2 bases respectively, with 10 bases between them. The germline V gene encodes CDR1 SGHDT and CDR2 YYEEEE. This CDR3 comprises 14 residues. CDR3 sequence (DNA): TGTGCCAGCAGCGCGGGACGTGCCTACAATGAGCAGTTCTTC. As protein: CASSAGRAYNEQFF.

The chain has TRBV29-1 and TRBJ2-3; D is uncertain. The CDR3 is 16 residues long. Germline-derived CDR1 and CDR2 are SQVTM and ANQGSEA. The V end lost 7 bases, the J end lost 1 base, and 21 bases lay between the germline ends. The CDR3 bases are TGCAGCGGGAGACGGGCCCGGGCTTCTCGCACAGATACGCAGTATTTT. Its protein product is CSGRRARASRTDTQYF.

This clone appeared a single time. The chain's CDR3 is CASSPRRDSGNTIYF. The CDR3 bases are TGTGCCAGCAGCCCCAGGAGAGACTCTGGAAACACCATATATTTT. J is TRBJ1-3 and V is TRBV7-6; no reliable D call. CDR3 length: 15 residues. Trimming took off 5 bases at V and 0 bases at J, with 11 bases between the two ends. CDR1 is SGHVS, CDR2 FNYEAQ, per germline.

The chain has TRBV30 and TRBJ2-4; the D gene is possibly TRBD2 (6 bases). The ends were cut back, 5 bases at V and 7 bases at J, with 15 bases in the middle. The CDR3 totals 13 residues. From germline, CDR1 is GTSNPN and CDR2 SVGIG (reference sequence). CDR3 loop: CAWGGSGLNIQYF. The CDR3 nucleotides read TGTGCCTGGGGAGGATCGGGACTTAACATTCAGTACTTC.

In DNA, the CDR3 is TGTGCCAGCTCACCATCCACAGCTTATAGCAATCAGCCCCAGCATTTT. This translates into CASSPSTAYSNQPQHF. The rearrangement uses TRBV18 and TRBJ1-5, with D unresolved. This CDR3 is built from 16 residues. V gave up 2 bases and J gave up 0 bases, with 11 bases separating them. Per the germline V gene, CDR1 is KGHSH and CDR2 is LQKENI. The full variable domain, with the rest looked up from reference TRBV18 and TRBJ1-5, is NAGVMQNPRHLVRRRGQEARLRCSPMKGHSHVYWYRQLPEEGLKFMVYLQKENIIDESGMPKERFSAEFPKEGPSILRIQQVVRGDSAAYFCASSPSTAYSNQPQHFGDGTRLSIL.

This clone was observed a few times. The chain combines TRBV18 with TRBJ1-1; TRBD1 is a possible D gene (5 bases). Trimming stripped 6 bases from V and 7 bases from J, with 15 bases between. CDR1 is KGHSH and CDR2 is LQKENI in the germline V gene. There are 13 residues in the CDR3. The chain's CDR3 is CASSRGDGDEAFF. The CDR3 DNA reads TGTGCCAGCTCGCGGGGGGACGGAGATGAAGCTTTCTTT.

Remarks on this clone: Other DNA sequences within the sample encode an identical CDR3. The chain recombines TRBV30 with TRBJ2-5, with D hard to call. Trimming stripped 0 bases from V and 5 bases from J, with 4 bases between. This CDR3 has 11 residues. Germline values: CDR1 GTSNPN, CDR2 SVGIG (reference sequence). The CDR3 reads CAWSVLETQYF. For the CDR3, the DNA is TGTGCCTGGAGTGTACTCGAGACCCAGTACTTC.

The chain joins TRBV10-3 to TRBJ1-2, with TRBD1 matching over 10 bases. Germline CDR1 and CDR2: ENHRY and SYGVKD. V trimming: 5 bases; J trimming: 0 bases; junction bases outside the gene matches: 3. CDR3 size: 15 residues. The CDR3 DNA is TGTGCCATCAGTTATGGGACAGGGGCTAACTATGGCTACACCTTC. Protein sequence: CAISYGTGANYGYTF.

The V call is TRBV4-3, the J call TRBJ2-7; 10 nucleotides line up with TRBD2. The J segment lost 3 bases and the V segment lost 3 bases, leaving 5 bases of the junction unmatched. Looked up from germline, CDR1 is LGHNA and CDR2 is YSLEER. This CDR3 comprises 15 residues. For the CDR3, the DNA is TGCGCCAGCAGCCACCGGCTAGCGGGAGTCTACGAGCAGTACTTC. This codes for CASSHRLAGVYEQYF.

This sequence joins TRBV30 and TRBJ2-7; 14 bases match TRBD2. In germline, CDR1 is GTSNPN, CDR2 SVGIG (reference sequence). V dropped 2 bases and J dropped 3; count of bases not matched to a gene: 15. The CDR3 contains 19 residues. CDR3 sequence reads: CAWSSGTSGSPRVHYEQYF. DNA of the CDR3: TGTGCCTGGAGTTCAGGGACTAGCGGGAGCCCCAGGGTGCACTACGAGCAGTACTTC.

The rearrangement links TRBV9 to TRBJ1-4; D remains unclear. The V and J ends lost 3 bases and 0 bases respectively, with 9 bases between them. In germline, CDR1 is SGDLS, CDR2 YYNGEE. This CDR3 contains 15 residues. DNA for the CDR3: TGTGCCAGCAGCGCCACACCTGCAACTAATGAAAAACTGTTTTTT. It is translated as CASSATPATNEKLFF.

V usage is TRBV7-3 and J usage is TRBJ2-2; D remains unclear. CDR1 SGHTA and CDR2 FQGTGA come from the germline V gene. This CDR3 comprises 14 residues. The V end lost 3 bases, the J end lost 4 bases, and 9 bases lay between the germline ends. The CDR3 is CASSLYQLTGELFF. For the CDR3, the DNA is TGTGCCAGCAGCTTGTATCAGCTCACCGGGGAGCTGTTTTTT.

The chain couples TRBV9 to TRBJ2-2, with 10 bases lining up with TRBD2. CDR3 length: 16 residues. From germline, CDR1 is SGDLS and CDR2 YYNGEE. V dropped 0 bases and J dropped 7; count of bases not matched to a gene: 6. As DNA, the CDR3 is TGTGCCAGCAGCGTAGACCTAGCGGGAGTCGGCGGGGAGCTGTTTTTT. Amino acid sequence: CASSVDLAGVGGELFF.

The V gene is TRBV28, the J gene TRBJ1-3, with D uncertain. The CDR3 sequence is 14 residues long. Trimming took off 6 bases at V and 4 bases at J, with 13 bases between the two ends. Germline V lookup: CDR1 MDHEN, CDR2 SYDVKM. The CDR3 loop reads CASSPGQDGNTIYF. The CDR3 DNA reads TGTGCCAGCAGCCCGGGTCAAGACGGAAACACCATATATTTT.

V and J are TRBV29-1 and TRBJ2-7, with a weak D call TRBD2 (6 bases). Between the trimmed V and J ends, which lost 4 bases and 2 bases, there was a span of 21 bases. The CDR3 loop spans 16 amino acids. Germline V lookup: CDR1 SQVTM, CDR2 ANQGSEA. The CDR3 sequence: CSVVGGRISKTYEQYF. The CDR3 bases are TGCAGCGTTGTGGGGGGACGGATCAGTAAAACCTACGAGCAGTACTTC.

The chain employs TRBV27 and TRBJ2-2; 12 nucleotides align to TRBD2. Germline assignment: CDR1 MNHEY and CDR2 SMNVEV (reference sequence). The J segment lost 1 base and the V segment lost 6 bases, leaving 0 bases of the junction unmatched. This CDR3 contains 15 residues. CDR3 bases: TGTGCCAGCAGACTAGCGGGAGGGAACACCGGGGAGCTGTTTTTT. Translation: CASRLAGGNTGELFF.

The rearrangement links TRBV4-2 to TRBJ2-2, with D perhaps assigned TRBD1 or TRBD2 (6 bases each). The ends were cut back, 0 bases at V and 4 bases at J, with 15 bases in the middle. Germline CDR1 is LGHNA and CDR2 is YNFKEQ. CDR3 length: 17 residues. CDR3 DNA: TGTGCCAGCAGCCAAGAAGAGGGGGGTATGGTCACCGGGGAGCTGTTTTTT. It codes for CASSQEEGGMVTGELFF.

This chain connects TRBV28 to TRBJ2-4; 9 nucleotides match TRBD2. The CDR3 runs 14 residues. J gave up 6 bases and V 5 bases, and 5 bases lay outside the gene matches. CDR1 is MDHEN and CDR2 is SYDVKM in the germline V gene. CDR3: CASSIGTSRNIQYF. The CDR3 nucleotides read TGTGCCAGCAGTATCGGGACTAGCAGAAACATTCAGTACTTC.